The rows below give T cell receptor beta chains drawn from one sample of a study of cytomegalovirus exposure and HLA in healthy donors. The repertoire was sequenced with immunoSEQ multiplex PCR; TCRdb's copy has only in-frame clones and lacks some. Of about 140,000 clones listed, roughly four fifths were seen once; the top ten hold about 3.2%. Sequenced: PBMCs. The receptors stem from a man in his late teens or twenties in good health and CMV-seropositive. Each CDR3 is given without its conserved first and last residue. Some rows have no size entry. The others give once, few or many, or a class for an expanded clone.

TRBJ2-1 - TRBV7-9 ASRTSGHSNEQF
- - TRBV2 ASSEGNAIDYEQY
TRBJ2-1 few TRBV9 ASSVPSGDEQF
TRBJ1-3 once TRBV5-1 ASSLAPTGTETTGNTIY
TRBJ2-7 - TRBV6-5 ASSYSRGRGSEQY
TRBJ2-3 - TRBV19 ASTTGGTDTQY
TRBJ1-5 - TRBV6-1 ASSGGQGVGQPQH
TRBJ1-4 few TRBV4-1 ASSQVWGISGAELF
TRBJ2-1 - TRBV5-1 ASSPSAYNEQF
TRBJ2-7 few TRBV27 ASSLLTSGRAGEQY
TRBJ1-2 medium-sized TRBV6-5 ASSLTGGARGYT
TRBJ2-7 - TRBV11-2 ASSFSLGTATYEQY
TRBJ2-7 - TRBV11-3 ASSLVPAGEQY
TRBJ1-5 - TRBV15 ATSRTDSSNQPQH
TRBJ2-3 once TRBV28 ASSLDTTDTQY
TRBJ1-5 - TRBV10-3 AISDEEGAQPQH
TRBJ2-6 - TRBV5-1 ASSLVPGASGANVLT
TRBJ2-7 once TRBV5-1 ASSPGTGMDEQY
TRBJ1-3 - TRBV14 ASSQGGLKDSGNTIY
TRBJ1-1 - TRBV5-4 ASSLAVGLNTEAF
TRBJ2-1 - TRBV6-5 ASSRTGTDNEQF
TRBJ2-7 - TRBV7-2 ASSLGGTGNSYEQY
TRBJ2-7 - TRBV9 ASSVDPGNEQY
TRBJ1-3 once TRBV6-7 ARDRRFTGPSGNTIY
TRBJ1-4 - TRBV5-6 ASSFTGYNEKLF
TRBJ2-2 - TRBV6-7 ASSSRNTGELF
TRBJ2-3 - TRBV19 ASSTSGPTTDTQY
TRBJ2-1 - TRBV4-1 ASSQATGMNGQF
TRBJ1-4 few TRBV2 ASSEKRGPVSEKLF
TRBJ1-4 - TRBV15 ATSRDLVDEKLF
TRBJ2-1 - TRBV7-6 ASSSLIDEQF
TRBJ2-3 few TRBV4-2 ASSQSGGLSTDTQY
TRBJ1-1 - TRBV7-3 ASSFNQGASEAF
TRBJ2-3 - TRBV28 ASRLSDSPSTDTQY
TRBJ2-7 - TRBV2 ASSDGGYEQY
TRBJ2-5 - TRBV5-6 ASSSIPGGGKTQY
TRBJ2-5 - TRBV7-9 ASSADLKQETQY
TRBJ1-1 - TRBV18 ASSLSKGAGAF
TRBJ1-4 few TRBV28 ASRRVETGLEEKLF
TRBJ1-3 - TRBV28 ASSLGQGSSGNTIY
TRBJ1-3 few TRBV28 ASSTRDRLKEAGNTIY